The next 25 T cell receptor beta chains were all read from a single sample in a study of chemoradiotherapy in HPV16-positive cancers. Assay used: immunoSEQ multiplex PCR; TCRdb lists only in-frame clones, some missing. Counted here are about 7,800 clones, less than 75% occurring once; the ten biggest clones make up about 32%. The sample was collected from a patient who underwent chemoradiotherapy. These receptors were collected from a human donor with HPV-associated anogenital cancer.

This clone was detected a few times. CDR3 nucleotide sequence: TGTGCCAGCAGCTTAGATACAGTGGTTATCGCTGAAGCTTTCTTT. Protein product: CASSLDTVVIAEAFF. The rearrangement uses TRBV11-2 and TRBJ1-1; D ambiguous. In germline, CDR1 is SGHAT, CDR2 FQNNGV. The CDR3 spans 15 residues. V was trimmed by 0 bases and J by 6 bases, leaving 14 bases between them.

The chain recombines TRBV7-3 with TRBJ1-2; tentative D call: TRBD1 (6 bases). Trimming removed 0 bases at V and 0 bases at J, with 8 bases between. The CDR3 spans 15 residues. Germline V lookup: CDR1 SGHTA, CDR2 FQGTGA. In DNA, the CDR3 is TGTGCCAGCAGCTTAACGGGGGGGCCTAACTATGGCTACACCTTC. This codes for CASSLTGGPNYGYTF.

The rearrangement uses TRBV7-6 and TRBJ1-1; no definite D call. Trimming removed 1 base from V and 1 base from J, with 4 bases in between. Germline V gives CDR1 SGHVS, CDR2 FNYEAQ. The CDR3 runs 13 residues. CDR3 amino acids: CASSLGQNTEAFF. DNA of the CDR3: TGTGCCAGCAGCTTAGGACAGAACACTGAAGCTTTCTTT.

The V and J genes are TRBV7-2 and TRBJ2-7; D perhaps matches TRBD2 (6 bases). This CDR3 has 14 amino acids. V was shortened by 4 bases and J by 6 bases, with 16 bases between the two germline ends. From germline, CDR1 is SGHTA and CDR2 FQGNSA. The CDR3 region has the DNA TGTGCCAGCAGCTCCGGGGGAGGAGGGTTCGAGCAGTACGTC. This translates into CASSSGGGGFEQYV.

The CDR3 bases are TGTGCCAGCAGCCAACTAAGGACATCACGGGGCGGGGAGCTGTTTTTT. Its translation: CASSQLRTSRGGELFF. V usage is TRBV14 and J usage is TRBJ2-2; TRBD1 or TRBD2 may be the D gene (5 bases each). This CDR3 spans 16 amino acids. Trimming took off 2 bases at V and 7 bases at J, with 17 bases between the two ends. CDR1 is SGHDN and CDR2 is FVKESK in the germline V gene.

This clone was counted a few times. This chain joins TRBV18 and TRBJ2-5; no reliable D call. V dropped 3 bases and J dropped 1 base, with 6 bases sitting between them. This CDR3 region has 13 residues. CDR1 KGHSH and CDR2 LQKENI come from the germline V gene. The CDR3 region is CASSPGLQETQYF. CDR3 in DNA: TGTGCCAGCTCACCGGGCCTCCAAGAGACCCAGTACTTC.

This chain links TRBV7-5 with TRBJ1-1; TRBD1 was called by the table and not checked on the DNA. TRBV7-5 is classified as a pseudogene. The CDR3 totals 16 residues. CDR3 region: CARSYPNRTGNTEAFF. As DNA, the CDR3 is TGTGCCAGAAGCTACCCAAACCGTACAGGGAACACTGAAGCTTTCTTT.

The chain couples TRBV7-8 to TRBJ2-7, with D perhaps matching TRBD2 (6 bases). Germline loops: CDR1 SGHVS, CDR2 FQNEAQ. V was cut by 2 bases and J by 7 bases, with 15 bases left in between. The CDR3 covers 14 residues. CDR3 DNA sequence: TGTGCCAGCAGCTTACCGGGACTGCTCCGGGAGCAGTACTTC. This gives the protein CASSLPGLLREQYF.

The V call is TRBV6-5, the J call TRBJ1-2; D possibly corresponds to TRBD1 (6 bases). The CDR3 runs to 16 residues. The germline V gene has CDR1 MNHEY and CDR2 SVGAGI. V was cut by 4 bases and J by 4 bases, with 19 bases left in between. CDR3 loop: CASSLSSGGVPYGYTF. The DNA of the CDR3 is TGTGCCAGCAGTTTAAGCAGCGGGGGCGTACCCTATGGCTACACCTTC.

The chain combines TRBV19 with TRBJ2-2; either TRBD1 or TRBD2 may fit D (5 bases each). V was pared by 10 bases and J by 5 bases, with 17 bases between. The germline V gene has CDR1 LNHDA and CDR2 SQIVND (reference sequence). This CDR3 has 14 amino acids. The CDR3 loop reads CATRDRLRTGELFF. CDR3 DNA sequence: TGTGCCACTCGGGACCGCCTCAGGACCGGGGAGCTGTTTTTT.

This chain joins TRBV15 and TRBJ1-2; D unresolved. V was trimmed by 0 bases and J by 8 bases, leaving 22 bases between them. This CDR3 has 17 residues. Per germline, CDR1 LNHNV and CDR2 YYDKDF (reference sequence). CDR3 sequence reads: CATSRELGLPLGGGYTF. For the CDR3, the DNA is TGTGCCACCAGCAGAGAGTTGGGCCTTCCCCTAGGTGGCGGCTACACCTTC.

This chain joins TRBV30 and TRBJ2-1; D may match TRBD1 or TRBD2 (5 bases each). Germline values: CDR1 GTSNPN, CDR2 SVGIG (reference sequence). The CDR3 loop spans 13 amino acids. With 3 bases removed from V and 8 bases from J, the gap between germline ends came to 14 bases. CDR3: CAWRGPLGHEQFF. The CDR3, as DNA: TGTGCCTGGAGGGGACCCTTAGGCCATGAGCAGTTCTTC.

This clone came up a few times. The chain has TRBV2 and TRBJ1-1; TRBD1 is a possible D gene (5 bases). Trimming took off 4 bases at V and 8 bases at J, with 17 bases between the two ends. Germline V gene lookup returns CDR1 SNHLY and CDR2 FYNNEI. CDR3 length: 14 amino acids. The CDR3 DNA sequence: TGTGCCAGCAGTGTGGATAGGGGCCATGGGGAAGCTTTCTTT. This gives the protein CASSVDRGHGEAFF.

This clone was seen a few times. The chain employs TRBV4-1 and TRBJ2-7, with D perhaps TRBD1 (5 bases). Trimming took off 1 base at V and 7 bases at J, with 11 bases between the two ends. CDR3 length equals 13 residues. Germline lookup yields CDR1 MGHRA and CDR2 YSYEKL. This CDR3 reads CASSQVEGVEQYF. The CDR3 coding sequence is TGCGCCAGCAGCCAAGTCGAAGGGGTAGAGCAGTACTTC.

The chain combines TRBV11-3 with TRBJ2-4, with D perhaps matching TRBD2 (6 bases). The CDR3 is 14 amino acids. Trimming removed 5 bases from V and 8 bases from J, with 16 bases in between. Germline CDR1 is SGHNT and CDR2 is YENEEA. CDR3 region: CASSGALEGDIQYF. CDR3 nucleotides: TGTGCCAGCAGCGGTGCCTTGGAGGGCGACATTCAGTACTTC.

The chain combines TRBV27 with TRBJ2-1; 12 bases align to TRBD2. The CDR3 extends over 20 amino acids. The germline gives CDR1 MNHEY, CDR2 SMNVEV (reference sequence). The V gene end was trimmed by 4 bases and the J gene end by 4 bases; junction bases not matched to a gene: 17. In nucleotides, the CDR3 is TGTGCCAGCAGTTCAAGGACAGGGTCTAGCGGGGGGGCCCGGTACAATGAGCAGTTCTTC. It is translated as CASSSRTGSSGGARYNEQFF.

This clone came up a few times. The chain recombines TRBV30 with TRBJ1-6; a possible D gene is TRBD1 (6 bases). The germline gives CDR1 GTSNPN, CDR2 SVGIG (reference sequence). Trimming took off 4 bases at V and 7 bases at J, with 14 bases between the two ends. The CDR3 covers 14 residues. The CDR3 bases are TGTGCCTGGAAAAGGACAGTCGAGAATTCACCCCTCCACTTT. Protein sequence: CAWKRTVENSPLHF.

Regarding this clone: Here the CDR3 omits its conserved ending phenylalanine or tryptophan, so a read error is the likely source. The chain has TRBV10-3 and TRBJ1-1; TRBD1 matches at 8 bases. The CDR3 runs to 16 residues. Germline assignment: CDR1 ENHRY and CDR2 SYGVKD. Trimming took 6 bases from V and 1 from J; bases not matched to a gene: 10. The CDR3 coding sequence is TGTGCCATCAGGAACAGGGGGGAGGTAGGGAACACTGAAGCTTTCCTT. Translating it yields CAIRNRGEVGNTEAFL.

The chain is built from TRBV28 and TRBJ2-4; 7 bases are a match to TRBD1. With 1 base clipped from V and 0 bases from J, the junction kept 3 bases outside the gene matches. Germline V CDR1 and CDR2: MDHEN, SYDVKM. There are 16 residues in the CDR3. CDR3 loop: CASSLFQGVAKNIQYF. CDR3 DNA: TGTGCCAGCAGTTTATTCCAGGGGGTAGCCAAAAACATTCAGTACTTC.

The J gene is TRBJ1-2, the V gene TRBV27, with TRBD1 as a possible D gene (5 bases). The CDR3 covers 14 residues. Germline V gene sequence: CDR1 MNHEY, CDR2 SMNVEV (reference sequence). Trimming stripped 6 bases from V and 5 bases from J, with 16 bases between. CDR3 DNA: TGTGCCAGCAGAAAAGATTCAGGGTTTTATGGCTACACCTTC. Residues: CASRKDSGFYGYTF.

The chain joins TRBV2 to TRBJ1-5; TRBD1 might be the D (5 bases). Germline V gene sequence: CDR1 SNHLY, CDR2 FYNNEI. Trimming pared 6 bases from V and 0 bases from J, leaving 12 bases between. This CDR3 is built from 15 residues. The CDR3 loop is CASSADSYSNQPQHF. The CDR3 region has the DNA TGTGCCAGCAGCGCAGACAGCTATAGCAATCAGCCCCAGCATTTT.

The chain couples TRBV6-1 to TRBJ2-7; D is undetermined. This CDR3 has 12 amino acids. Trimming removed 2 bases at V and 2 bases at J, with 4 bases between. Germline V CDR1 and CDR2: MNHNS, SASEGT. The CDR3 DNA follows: TGTGCCAGCAGTGAAAGACCCTACGAGCAGTACGTC. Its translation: CASSERPYEQYV.

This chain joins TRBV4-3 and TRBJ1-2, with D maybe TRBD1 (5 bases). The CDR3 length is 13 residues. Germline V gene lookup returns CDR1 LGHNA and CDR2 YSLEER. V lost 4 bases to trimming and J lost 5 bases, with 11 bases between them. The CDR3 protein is CASSLGHGYGYTF. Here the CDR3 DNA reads TGCGCCAGCAGCCTCGGACATGGATATGGCTACACCTTC.

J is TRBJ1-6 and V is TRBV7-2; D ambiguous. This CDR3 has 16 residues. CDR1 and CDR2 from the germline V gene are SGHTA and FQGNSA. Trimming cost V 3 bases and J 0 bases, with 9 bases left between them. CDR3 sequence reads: CASSFRQSSYNSPLHF. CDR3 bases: TGTGCCAGCAGCTTTCGGCAAAGCTCCTATAATTCACCCCTCCACTTT.

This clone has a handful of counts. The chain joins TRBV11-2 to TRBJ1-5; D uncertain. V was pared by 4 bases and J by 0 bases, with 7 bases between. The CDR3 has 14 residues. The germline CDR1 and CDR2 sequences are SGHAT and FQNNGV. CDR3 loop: CASSSSNSNQPQHF. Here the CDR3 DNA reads TGTGCCAGCAGCTCAAGCAATAGCAATCAGCCCCAGCATTTT.